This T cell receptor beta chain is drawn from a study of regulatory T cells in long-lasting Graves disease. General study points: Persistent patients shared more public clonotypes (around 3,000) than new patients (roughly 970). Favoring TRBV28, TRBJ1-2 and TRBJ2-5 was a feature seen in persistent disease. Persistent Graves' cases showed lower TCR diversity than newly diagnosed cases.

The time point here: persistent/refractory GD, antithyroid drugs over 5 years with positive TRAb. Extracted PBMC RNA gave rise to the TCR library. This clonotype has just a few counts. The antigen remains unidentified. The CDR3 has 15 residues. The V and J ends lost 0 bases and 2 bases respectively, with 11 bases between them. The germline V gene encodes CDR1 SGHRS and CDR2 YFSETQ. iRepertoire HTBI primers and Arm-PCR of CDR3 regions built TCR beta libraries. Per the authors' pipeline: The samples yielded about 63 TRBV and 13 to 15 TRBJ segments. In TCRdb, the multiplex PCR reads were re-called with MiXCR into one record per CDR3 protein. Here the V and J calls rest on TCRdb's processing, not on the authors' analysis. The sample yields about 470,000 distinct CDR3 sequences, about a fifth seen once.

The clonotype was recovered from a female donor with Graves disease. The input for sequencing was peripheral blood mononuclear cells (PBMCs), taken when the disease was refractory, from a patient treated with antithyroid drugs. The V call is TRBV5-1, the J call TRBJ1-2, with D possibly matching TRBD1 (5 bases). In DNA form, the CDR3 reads TGCGCCAGCAGCTTGGAAGGGGAACTAAACTATGGCTACACCTTC. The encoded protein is CASSLEGELNYGYTF. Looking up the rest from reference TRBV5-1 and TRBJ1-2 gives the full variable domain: KAGVTQTPRYLIKTRGQQVTLSCSPISGHRSVSWYQQTPGQGLQFLFEYFSETQRNKGNFPGRFSGRQFSNSRSEMNVSTLELGDSALYLCASSLEGELNYGYTFGSGTRLTVV.